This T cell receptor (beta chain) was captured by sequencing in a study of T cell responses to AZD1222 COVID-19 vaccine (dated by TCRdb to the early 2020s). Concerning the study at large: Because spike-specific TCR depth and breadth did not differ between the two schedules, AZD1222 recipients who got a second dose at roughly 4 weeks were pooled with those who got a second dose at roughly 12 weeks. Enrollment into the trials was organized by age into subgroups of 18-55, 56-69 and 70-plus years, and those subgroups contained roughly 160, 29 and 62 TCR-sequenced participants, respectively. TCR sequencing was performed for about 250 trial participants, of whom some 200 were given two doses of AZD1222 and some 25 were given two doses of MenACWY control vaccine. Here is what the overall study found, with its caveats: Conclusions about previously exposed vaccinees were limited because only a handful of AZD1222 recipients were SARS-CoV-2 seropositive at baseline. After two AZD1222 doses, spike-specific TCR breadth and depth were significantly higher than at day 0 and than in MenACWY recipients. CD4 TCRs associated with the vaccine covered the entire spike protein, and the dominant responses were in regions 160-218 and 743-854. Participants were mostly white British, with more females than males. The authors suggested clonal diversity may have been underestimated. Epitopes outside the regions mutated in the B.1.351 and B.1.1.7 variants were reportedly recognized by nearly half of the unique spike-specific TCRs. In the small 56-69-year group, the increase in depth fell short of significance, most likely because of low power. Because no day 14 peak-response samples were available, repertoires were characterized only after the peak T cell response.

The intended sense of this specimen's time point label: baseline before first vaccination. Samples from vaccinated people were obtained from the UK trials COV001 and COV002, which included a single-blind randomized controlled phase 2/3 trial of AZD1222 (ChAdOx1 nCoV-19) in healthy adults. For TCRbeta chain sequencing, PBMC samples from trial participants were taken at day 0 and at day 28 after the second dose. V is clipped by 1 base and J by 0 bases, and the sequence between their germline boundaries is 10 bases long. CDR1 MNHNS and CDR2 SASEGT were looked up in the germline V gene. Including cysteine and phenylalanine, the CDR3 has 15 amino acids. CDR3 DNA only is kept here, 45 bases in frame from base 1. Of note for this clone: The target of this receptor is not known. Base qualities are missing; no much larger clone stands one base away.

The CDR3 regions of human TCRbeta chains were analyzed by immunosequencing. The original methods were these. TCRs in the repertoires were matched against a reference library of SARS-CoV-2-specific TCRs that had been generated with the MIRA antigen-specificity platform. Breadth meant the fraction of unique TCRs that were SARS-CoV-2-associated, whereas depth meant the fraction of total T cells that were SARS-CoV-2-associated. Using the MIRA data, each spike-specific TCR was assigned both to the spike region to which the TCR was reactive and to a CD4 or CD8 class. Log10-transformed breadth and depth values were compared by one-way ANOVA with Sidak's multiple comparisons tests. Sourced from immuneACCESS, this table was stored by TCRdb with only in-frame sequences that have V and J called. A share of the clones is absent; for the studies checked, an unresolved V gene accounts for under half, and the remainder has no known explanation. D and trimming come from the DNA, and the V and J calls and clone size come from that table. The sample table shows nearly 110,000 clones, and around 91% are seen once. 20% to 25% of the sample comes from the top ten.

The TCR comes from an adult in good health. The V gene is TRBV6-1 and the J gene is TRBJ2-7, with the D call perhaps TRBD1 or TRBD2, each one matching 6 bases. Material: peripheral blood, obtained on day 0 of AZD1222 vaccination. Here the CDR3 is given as CASSEEGGSSYEQYF. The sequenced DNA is TGTGCCAGCAGTGAAGAGGGGGGAAGCTCCTACGAGCAGTACTTC.